This T cell receptor beta chain was retrieved from a study of blood T cells in healthy people across ages. General study results and limits: Long-lived donors had more naive CD4+ cells and higher diversity than aged donors.

Then a second PCR, running about 6 to 12 cycles, was carried out with a sample-barcoded 5' primer and a J-beta primer mix. Each CDR3 protein gets one entry after TCRdb re-called the 5' RACE reads with MiXCR. The sample lists 800,000 to 950,000 distinct CDR3 sequences; about 36% were seen once. In the case of this clonotype: Antigen specificity is unknown.

Germline loops: CDR1 DFQATT, CDR2 SNEGSKA (reference sequence). The trim removed 7 bases at V and 4 bases at J, leaving 4 bases unmatched. The CDR3 runs to 13 residues. V gene TRBV20-1 combines with J gene TRBJ2-1; TRBD2 matches 10 bases. Sequences were obtained from blood. This receptor was obtained from a man between 18 and 35 years old in good health. The DNA of the CDR3 is TGCAGTGTGCTAGCGGGGGAGTACAATGAGCAGTTCTTC. Encoded protein: CSVLAGEYNEQFF.